This T cell receptor (beta chain) was retrieved from a study of regulatory T cells in long-lasting Graves disease. Through Arm-PCR of CDR3 regions and iRepertoire HTBI primers, TCR beta libraries were built. In the study's own analysis: Gene usage covered some 66 TRBV and some 13 TRBJ segments. TCRdb ran MiXCR on the multiplex PCR reads and lists one entry per CDR3 protein. The authors' filters were not applied to this entry. Of some 250,000 distinct CDR3 sequences listed, around a sixth are singletons. Specified time point: newly diagnosed GD, antithyroid drugs for less than 3 months. With RNA extracted from PBMCs as input, the TCR library was made. The germline V gene encodes CDR1 KGHSH and CDR2 LQKENI. Trimming removed 3 bases from V and 6 bases from J; junction bases left unmatched: 5. This CDR3 comprises 14 residues. This clonotype was counted at least ten times. Its antigen is unidentified. General study findings and limits: The study found lower TCR diversity in persistent Graves' patients than in newly diagnosed ones. The study found TRBV28, TRBJ1-2 and TRBJ2-5 favored in persistent disease.

These data are also associated with another study on T cells in Graves' hyperthyroidism and ophthalmopathy. According to that study: Primed by the HTBI set, a first-round RT-PCR was run on the TCR CDR3.

The V call is TRBV18, the J call TRBJ1-2, with 9 bases aligning to TRBD1. This TCR was sampled from a woman younger than 45 with Graves disease. The sample here was peripheral blood mononuclear cells (PBMCs), taken at new diagnosis, from a patient treated with antithyroid drugs. CDR3 nucleotide sequence: TGTGCCAGCTCACCGACAGGGGGAATCAATGGCTACACCTTC. As protein: CASSPTGGINGYTF.